The rows below give T cell receptor beta chains drawn from one sample of a study of blood T cells in healthy people across ages. A single record per CDR3 protein comes from TCRdb applying MiXCR to the 5' RACE reads. Of 500,000 to 550,000 distinct CDR3 sequences listed, 20% to 30% were seen once; the top ten hold 8.5% to 9.5%. These data are also associated with another study on T cells of mothers and their children.

Material for sequencing was blood. These TCRs come from a boy under 18 in good health. CDR3s include the opening cysteine and the closing phenylalanine or tryptophan. Fields, in order: clone size, J gene, V gene, D gene, CDR3 protein, CDR3 DNA. D genes are given only for firm matches. Rows give clone size only sometimes, using once, few, many, or a class for an expanded clone.

clone size: few
J gene: TRBJ2-4
V gene: TRBV6-5
D gene: .
CDR3 protein: CASSPKTGIKNIQYF
CDR3 DNA: TGTGCCAGCAGTCCCAAAACAGGGATCAAAAACATTCAGTACTTC

clone size: .
J gene: TRBJ2-7
V gene: TRBV20-1
D gene: TRBD2
CDR3 protein: CSASIGGSAYEQYF
CDR3 DNA: TGCAGTGCTAGCATTGGCGGGAGCGCCTACGAGCAGTACTTC

clone size: .
J gene: TRBJ1-2
V gene: TRBV20-1
D gene: .
CDR3 protein: CSARDNRARGYTF
CDR3 DNA: TGCAGTGCTAGAGATAACAGGGCTCGGGGCTACACCTTC

clone size: .
J gene: TRBJ2-5
V gene: TRBV20-1
D gene: TRBD1
CDR3 protein: CSARDTGGRETQYF
CDR3 DNA: TGCAGTGCTAGAGACACAGGGGGACGGGAGACCCAGTACTTC

clone size: few
J gene: TRBJ2-2
V gene: TRBV7-3
D gene: .
CDR3 protein: CASSHDPRQMGSGELFF
CDR3 DNA: TGTGCCAGCAGCCACGATCCCCGGCAAATGGGGTCCGGGGAGCTGTTTTTT

clone size: .
J gene: TRBJ2-3
V gene: TRBV3-1
D gene: .
CDR3 protein: CASSPRDGTDTQYF
CDR3 DNA: TGTGCCAGCAGCCCACGGGACGGCACAGATACGCAGTATTTT

clone size: .
J gene: TRBJ2-1
V gene: TRBV9
D gene: TRBD2
CDR3 protein: CASSPPQRGFNEQFF
CDR3 DNA: TGTGCCAGCAGCCCTCCACAGCGGGGGTTCAATGAGCAGTTCTTC

clone size: .
J gene: TRBJ2-2
V gene: TRBV3-1
D gene: .
CDR3 protein: CASSHLGNTGELFF
CDR3 DNA: TGTGCCAGCAGCCATTTGGGTAACACCGGGGAGCTGTTTTTT

clone size: .
J gene: TRBJ2-3
V gene: TRBV4-3
D gene: TRBD2
CDR3 protein: CASSSTSGVTADTQYF
CDR3 DNA: TGCGCCAGCAGCTCGACTAGCGGGGTAACTGCAGATACGCAGTATTTT

clone size: .
J gene: TRBJ2-7
V gene: TRBV6-1
D gene: .
CDR3 protein: CASSESNGGAYEQYF
CDR3 DNA: TGTGCCAGCAGTGAATCGAATGGGGGTGCCTACGAGCAGTACTTC

clone size: .
J gene: TRBJ1-2
V gene: TRBV12-3/TRBV12-4
D gene: TRBD1
CDR3 protein: CASSSPGGDGYTF
CDR3 DNA: TGTGCCAGCAGTTCCCCAGGGGGCGATGGCTACACCTTC

clone size: .
J gene: TRBJ2-5
V gene: TRBV9
D gene: TRBD2
CDR3 protein: CASSVELAGVSQETQYF
CDR3 DNA: TGTGCCAGCAGCGTAGAGCTAGCGGGCGTATCCCAAGAGACCCAGTACTTC

clone size: few
J gene: TRBJ1-1
V gene: TRBV7-9
D gene: TRBD1
CDR3 protein: CASSSTELKPGQGDTEAFF
CDR3 DNA: TGTGCCAGCAGCTCTACTGAACTTAAACCGGGACAGGGGGACACTGAAGCTTTCTTT

clone size: .
J gene: TRBJ1-2
V gene: TRBV6-6
D gene: TRBD1
CDR3 protein: CASSYRDRDALGGYTF
CDR3 DNA: TGTGCCAGCAGTTACCGGGACAGGGATGCTCTGGGGGGCTACACCTTC

clone size: few
J gene: TRBJ2-5
V gene: TRBV10-3
D gene: .
CDR3 protein: CAISEPGSTETQYF
CDR3 DNA: TGTGCCATCAGTGAGCCCGGGAGCACGGAGACCCAGTACTTC

clone size: .
J gene: TRBJ2-7
V gene: TRBV6-2/TRBV6-3
D gene: TRBD1
CDR3 protein: CASSYGTGGDEQYF
CDR3 DNA: TGTGCCAGCAGTTACGGGACAGGGGGGGACGAGCAGTACTTC

clone size: many
J gene: TRBJ1-1
V gene: TRBV30
D gene: .
CDR3 protein: CAWNRDRGTEAFF
CDR3 DNA: TGTGCCTGGAACAGGGATAGAGGGACTGAAGCTTTCTTT

clone size: .
J gene: TRBJ2-7
V gene: TRBV7-9
D gene: .
CDR3 protein: CASSSIQYYEQYF
CDR3 DNA: TGTGCCAGCAGCTCCATACAGTATTACGAGCAGTACTTC

clone size: few
J gene: TRBJ1-1
V gene: TRBV27
D gene: .
CDR3 protein: CASGQKNTEAFF
CDR3 DNA: TGTGCCAGCGGGCAGAAGAACACTGAAGCTTTCTTT

clone size: .
J gene: TRBJ2-7
V gene: TRBV6-2/TRBV6-3
D gene: .
CDR3 protein: CASSHRENNYEQYF
CDR3 DNA: TGTGCCAGCAGCCACCGGGAAAACAATTACGAGCAGTACTTC

clone size: few
J gene: TRBJ2-2
V gene: TRBV20-1
D gene: .
CDR3 protein: CSARAGANTGELFF
CDR3 DNA: TGCAGTGCTAGAGCGGGGGCGAACACCGGGGAGCTGTTTTTT

clone size: few
J gene: TRBJ2-3
V gene: TRBV5-6
D gene: .
CDR3 protein: CASNRKSGTNTDTQYF
CDR3 DNA: TGTGCCAGCAACAGAAAATCGGGAACCAACACAGATACGCAGTATTTT

clone size: few
J gene: TRBJ2-1
V gene: TRBV3-1
D gene: TRBD1
CDR3 protein: CAGVNRGQGAGNEQFF
CDR3 DNA: TGTGCCGGGGTCAACCGGGGACAGGGGGCCGGGAATGAGCAGTTCTTC

clone size: .
J gene: TRBJ1-2
V gene: TRBV6-6
D gene: TRBD1
CDR3 protein: CASSSWTGADYGYTF
CDR3 DNA: TGTGCCAGCAGTTCTTGGACAGGAGCTGACTATGGCTACACCTTC

clone size: few
J gene: TRBJ1-2
V gene: TRBV28
D gene: .
CDR3 protein: CASSFGGSDYGYTF
CDR3 DNA: TGTGCCAGCAGTTTCGGGGGGAGTGACTATGGCTACACCTTC

clone size: few
J gene: TRBJ2-5
V gene: TRBV9
D gene: TRBD2
CDR3 protein: CASSRSGTSGTETQYF
CDR3 DNA: TGTGCCAGCAGCCGATCAGGGACTAGCGGGACGGAGACCCAGTACTTC

clone size: .
J gene: TRBJ2-7
V gene: TRBV20-1
D gene: .
CDR3 protein: CSALLVGTPTYEQYF
CDR3 DNA: TGCAGTGCCCTCTTGGTGGGAACTCCTACCTACGAGCAGTACTTC

clone size: many
J gene: TRBJ1-2
V gene: TRBV28
D gene: .
CDR3 protein: CASSLRPGSDNYGYTF
CDR3 DNA: TGTGCCAGCAGTTTAAGGCCCGGGTCGGATAACTATGGCTACACCTTC

clone size: .
J gene: TRBJ2-1
V gene: TRBV5-8
D gene: TRBD2
CDR3 protein: CASSLVAGGFRNEQFF
CDR3 DNA: TGTGCCAGCAGCTTGGTAGCGGGGGGCTTTCGGAATGAGCAGTTCTTC

clone size: .
J gene: TRBJ2-3
V gene: TRBV19
D gene: .
CDR3 protein: CASSANWDRDTQYF
CDR3 DNA: TGTGCCAGTAGTGCGAATTGGGATCGAGATACGCAGTATTTT

clone size: .
J gene: TRBJ2-1
V gene: TRBV6-5
D gene: TRBD2
CDR3 protein: CASSFGLAGEVGHNEQFF
CDR3 DNA: TGTGCCAGCAGTTTTGGACTAGCGGGAGAGGTTGGGCACAATGAGCAGTTCTTC

clone size: few
J gene: TRBJ1-2
V gene: TRBV20-1
D gene: .
CDR3 protein: CSARTGTVNYGYTF
CDR3 DNA: TGCAGTGCTAGGACAGGCACTGTTAACTATGGCTACACCTTC

clone size: few
J gene: TRBJ2-7
V gene: TRBV7-7
D gene: .
CDR3 protein: CASSLAQAGRGGQYF
CDR3 DNA: TGTGCTAGCAGCTTAGCGCAGGCAGGGAGAGGAGGGCAGTACTTC

clone size: .
J gene: TRBJ2-5
V gene: TRBV7-9
D gene: .
CDR3 protein: CASSLVGDLAGETQYF
CDR3 DNA: TGTGCCAGCAGCTTAGTAGGGGACTTAGCCGGGGAGACCCAGTACTTC

clone size: .
J gene: TRBJ2-3
V gene: TRBV20-1
D gene: TRBD2
CDR3 protein: CSASPSGLAGGGDTQYF
CDR3 DNA: TGCAGTGCTAGCCCGTCGGGACTAGCGGGAGGAGGGGATACGCAGTATTTT

clone size: .
J gene: TRBJ2-1
V gene: TRBV20-1
D gene: .
CDR3 protein: CSARVGVFSYKQFF
CDR3 DNA: TGCAGTGCTAGAGTTGGAGTTTTTTCCTACAAGCAGTTCTTC

clone size: few
J gene: TRBJ2-7
V gene: TRBV9
D gene: .
CDR3 protein: CASSPRPTAAYEQYF
CDR3 DNA: TGTGCCAGCAGCCCCCGCCCGACAGCAGCCTACGAGCAGTACTTC

clone size: .
J gene: TRBJ2-4
V gene: TRBV5-6
D gene: TRBD2
CDR3 protein: CASSMLAGGSTKNIQYF
CDR3 DNA: TGTGCCAGCAGCATGTTAGCGGGGGGGTCCACCAAAAACATTCAGTACTTC

clone size: .
J gene: TRBJ1-1
V gene: TRBV6-5
D gene: TRBD1
CDR3 protein: CASSYSGQGVVAEAFF
CDR3 DNA: TGTGCCAGCAGTTACTCTGGACAGGGTGTTGTAGCTGAAGCTTTCTTT

clone size: many
J gene: TRBJ2-3
V gene: TRBV28
D gene: .
CDR3 protein: CASSLWDTQYF
CDR3 DNA: TGTGCCAGCAGTTTATGGGACACGCAGTATTTT

clone size: .
J gene: TRBJ2-3
V gene: TRBV7-2
D gene: TRBD1
CDR3 protein: CASSLWDRGADTQYF
CDR3 DNA: TGTGCCAGCAGCTTATGGGACAGGGGTGCAGATACGCAGTATTTT

clone size: .
J gene: TRBJ2-7
V gene: TRBV20-1
D gene: .
CDR3 protein: CSARAATRGEQYF
CDR3 DNA: TGCAGTGCTAGAGCGGCAACGCGGGGCGAGCAGTACTTC

clone size: few
J gene: TRBJ2-3
V gene: TRBV4-1
D gene: .
CDR3 protein: CASSLSGGAGNTDTQYF
CDR3 DNA: TGCGCCAGCAGCCTCTCCGGGGGCGCGGGGAACACAGATACGCAGTATTTT

clone size: .
J gene: TRBJ2-3
V gene: TRBV19
D gene: .
CDR3 protein: CASSPTGQHGTDTQYF
CDR3 DNA: TGTGCCAGTAGTCCCACAGGACAGCATGGCACAGATACGCAGTATTTT

clone size: .
J gene: TRBJ1-2
V gene: TRBV6-5
D gene: .
CDR3 protein: CASSFGSNYGYTF
CDR3 DNA: TGTGCCAGCAGTTTTGGCTCCAACTATGGCTACACCTTC

clone size: few
J gene: TRBJ1-5
V gene: TRBV2
D gene: .
CDR3 protein: CASSVGPINQPQHF
CDR3 DNA: TGTGCCAGCAGTGTAGGGCCGATTAATCAGCCCCAGCATTTT

clone size: few
J gene: TRBJ2-4
V gene: TRBV20-1
D gene: TRBD1
CDR3 protein: CSASTGENIQYF
CDR3 DNA: TGCAGTGCTAGCACAGGGGAAAACATTCAGTACTTC

clone size: .
J gene: TRBJ1-4
V gene: TRBV4-3
D gene: .
CDR3 protein: CASSHRQSEKLFF
CDR3 DNA: TGCGCCAGCAGCCACCGACAGAGTGAAAAACTGTTTTTT

clone size: few
J gene: TRBJ2-1
V gene: TRBV29-1
D gene: .
CDR3 protein: CSVGGVERNEQFF
CDR3 DNA: TGCAGCGTTGGGGGGGTCGAACGGAATGAGCAGTTCTTC

clone size: many
J gene: TRBJ2-4
V gene: TRBV20-1
D gene: TRBD2
CDR3 protein: CSARVSGGKNIQYF
CDR3 DNA: TGCAGTGCTAGAGTATCGGGAGGCAAAAACATTCAGTACTTC

clone size: .
J gene: TRBJ2-5
V gene: TRBV3-1
D gene: .
CDR3 protein: CASSQGVVGTQETQYF
CDR3 DNA: TGTGCCAGCAGCCAAGGAGTGGTCGGTACCCAAGAGACCCAGTACTTC

clone size: .
J gene: TRBJ1-4
V gene: TRBV6-1
D gene: .
CDR3 protein: CASQTGDRRLGKLFF
CDR3 DNA: TGTGCCAGCCAAACGGGAGACAGGCGTTTAGGAAAACTGTTTTTT

clone size: many
J gene: TRBJ2-2
V gene: TRBV7-9
D gene: .
CDR3 protein: CASIPVGELFF
CDR3 DNA: TGTGCCAGCATCCCCGTGGGGGAGCTGTTTTTT

clone size: few
J gene: TRBJ2-5
V gene: TRBV4-3
D gene: .
CDR3 protein: CASSQAKGRQETQYF
CDR3 DNA: TGCGCCAGCAGCCAAGCCAAGGGGCGTCAAGAGACCCAGTACTTC

clone size: .
J gene: TRBJ2-7
V gene: TRBV5-5
D gene: TRBD2
CDR3 protein: CASSLVRASGRSYEQYF
CDR3 DNA: TGTGCCAGCAGCTTGGTCCGGGCTAGCGGGAGGTCCTACGAGCAGTACTTC

clone size: few
J gene: TRBJ2-7
V gene: TRBV28
D gene: .
CDR3 protein: CASAGDLYEQYF
CDR3 DNA: TGTGCCAGCGCAGGGGATCTTTACGAGCAGTACTTC

clone size: .
J gene: TRBJ2-5
V gene: TRBV20-1
D gene: TRBD1
CDR3 protein: CSAGHGGQGFETQYF
CDR3 DNA: TGCAGTGCTGGCCATGGGGGACAGGGCTTTGAGACCCAGTACTTC

clone size: few
J gene: TRBJ2-1
V gene: TRBV20-1
D gene: .
CDR3 protein: CSARWLASYNEQFF
CDR3 DNA: TGCAGTGCTAGATGGCTAGCGTCCTACAATGAGCAGTTCTTC

clone size: few
J gene: TRBJ2-3
V gene: TRBV12-3/TRBV12-4
D gene: .
CDR3 protein: CASSYSTTPSTDTQYF
CDR3 DNA: TGTGCCAGCAGTTATTCGACCACCCCTAGCACAGATACGCAGTATTTT

clone size: few
J gene: TRBJ2-7
V gene: TRBV7-8
D gene: TRBD2
CDR3 protein: CASSALVVASGLKQSSYEQYF
CDR3 DNA: TGTGCCAGCAGCGCATTGGTGGTCGCTAGCGGGCTGAAACAGAGCTCCTACGAGCAGTACTTC